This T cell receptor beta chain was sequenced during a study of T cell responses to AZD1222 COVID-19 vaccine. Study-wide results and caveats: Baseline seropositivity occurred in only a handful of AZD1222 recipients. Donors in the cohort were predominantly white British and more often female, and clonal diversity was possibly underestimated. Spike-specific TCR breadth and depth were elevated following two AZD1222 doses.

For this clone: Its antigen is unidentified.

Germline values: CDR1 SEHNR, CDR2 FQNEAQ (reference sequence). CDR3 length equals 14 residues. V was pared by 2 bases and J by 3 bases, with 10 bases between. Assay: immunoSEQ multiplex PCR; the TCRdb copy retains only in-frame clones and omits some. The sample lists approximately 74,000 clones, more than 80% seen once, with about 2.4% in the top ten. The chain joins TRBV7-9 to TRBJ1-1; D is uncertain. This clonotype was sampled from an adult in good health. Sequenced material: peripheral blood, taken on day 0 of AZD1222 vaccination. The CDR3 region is CASSLWGDDTEAFF. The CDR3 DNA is TGTGCCAGCAGCTTATGGGGTGATGACACTGAAGCTTTCTTT.